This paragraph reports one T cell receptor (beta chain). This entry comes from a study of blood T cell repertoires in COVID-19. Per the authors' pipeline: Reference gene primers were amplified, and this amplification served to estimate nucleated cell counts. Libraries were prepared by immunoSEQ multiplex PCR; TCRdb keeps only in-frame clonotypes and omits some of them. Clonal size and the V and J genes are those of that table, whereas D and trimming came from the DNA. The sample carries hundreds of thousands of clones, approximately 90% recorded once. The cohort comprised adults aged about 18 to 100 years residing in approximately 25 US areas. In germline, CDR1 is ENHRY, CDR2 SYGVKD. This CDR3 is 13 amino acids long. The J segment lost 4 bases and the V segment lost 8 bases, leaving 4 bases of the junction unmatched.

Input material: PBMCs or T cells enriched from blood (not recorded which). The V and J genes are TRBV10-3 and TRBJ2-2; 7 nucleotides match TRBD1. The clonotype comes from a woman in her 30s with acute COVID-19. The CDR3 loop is CAIGPGGTGELFF. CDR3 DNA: TGTGCCATCGGTCCAGGGGGCACCGGGGAGCTGTTTTTT.